This T cell receptor (beta chain) was captured in a study of Ad26.COV2.S vaccination and SARS-CoV-2 variants. Study summary: Intramuscularly, Ad26.COV2.S was given either once or twice, 56 days apart. Broader study findings: From the TCR breadth and depth analyses, total T cell responses may have been underestimated.

V gave up 2 bases and J gave up 6 bases; unmatched junction bases: 7. The germline V gene has CDR1 SGHVS and CDR2 FQNEAQ. The CDR3 sequence is 15 residues long. Here immunoSEQ multiplex PCR was the method, and the copy in TCRdb shows in-frame clones only, minus some. The profile covers 510,000 or so clones, with 70% to 90% appearing a single time and 9.5% to 15% taken by the ten largest. As for treatment: some 20 received Ad26.COV2.S at low or high dose, single or two shots; a few received placebo; per-sample allocation not given. Day 63 after the first vaccine or placebo injection was the time point for sampling. Concerning this clone: Its antigen is undetermined.

The TCR comes from a person between 18 and 65 years old who received the Ad26.COV2.S COVID-19 vaccine or a placebo. The chain links TRBV7-8 to TRBJ2-1, with 7 bases fitting TRBD2. The specimen comprised peripheral blood, sampled in a trial of Ad26.COV2.S vaccine versus placebo. CDR3 protein: CASSLSGASGNEQFF. The DNA for the CDR3 is TGTGCCAGCAGCTTAAGTGGGGCTAGCGGCAATGAGCAGTTCTTC.